This T cell receptor (beta chain) was captured by sequencing in a study of blood T cell repertoires in COVID-19. The CDR3 has 17 residues. Germline assignment: CDR1 SGHTA and CDR2 FQGNSA. Trimming at V came to 5 bases and at J to 1 base, leaving 8 bases not matched to a gene. Data came from immunoSEQ multiplex PCR; TCRdb stores just in-frame clones and leaves some out. This sample has 450,000 to 500,000 clones, with approximately 85% found just once. Specimen: peripheral blood. This chain links TRBV7-2 with TRBJ1-5, with TRBD1 matching 10 bases. The receptor was derived from a human donor in a cohort sampled during active COVID-19. CDR3 loop: CASSHGTGVPSNQPQHF. CDR3 coding DNA: TGTGCCAGCAGCCATGGGACAGGGGTCCCCAGCAATCAGCCCCAGCATTTT. Supplemented by reference TRBV7-2 and TRBJ1-5, the full variable domain reads GAGVSQSPSNKVTEKGKDVELRCDPISGHTALYWYRQSLGQGLEFLIYFQGNSAPDKSGLPSDRFSAERTGGSVSTLTIQRTQQEDSAVYLCASSHGTGVPSNQPQHFGDGTRLSIL.